The rows below give T cell receptor beta chains drawn from one sample of a study of PD-1 blockade in mismatch repair-deficient tumors. Some clones are missing from TCRdb's copy, which holds only in-frame ones; the method was immunoSEQ multiplex PCR. The sample shows 60,000 to 65,000 clones, about 91% of them seen only once. Sequenced here: peripheral blood, sampled 52 weeks after starting pembrolizumab. These TCRs come from an adult with mismatch repair-deficient cancer. Each CDR3 is given with its conserved first and last residue. Each record gives: clone size, CDR3 length, D gene, V gene, J gene, CDR3 DNA, CDR3 protein. A D gene is named only where the DNA matches it firmly. A row's size may be missing; if present it is once, few, many or a size class.

size: -; length: 15; D: TRBD2; V: TRBV13; J: TRBJ2-3; DNA: TGTGCCAGCAGCCCTTACGGGAGCGGGGCAGATACGCAGTATTTT; CDR3: CASSPYGSGADTQYF
size: -; length: 17; D: TRBD2; V: TRBV19; J: TRBJ2-2; DNA: TGTGCCAGTAGTATCGTTTGGCTAGCGGGGCACACCGGGGAGCTGTTTTTT; CDR3: CASSIVWLAGHTGELFF
size: -; length: 13; D: -; V: TRBV28; J: TRBJ2-3; DNA: TGTGCCAGCAGCCCCCCGGGGGCTGATACGCAGTATTTT; CDR3: CASSPPGADTQYF
size: -; length: 14; D: -; V: TRBV9; J: TRBJ2-7; DNA: TGTGCCAGCAGCGTAGGGCAAGGGAACTACGAGCAGTACTTC; CDR3: CASSVGQGNYEQYF
size: -; length: 14; D: TRBD2; V: TRBV15; J: TRBJ2-7; DNA: TGTGCCACCAGCACCCGACTAGCGGGAGGCGAGCAGTACTTC; CDR3: CATSTRLAGGEQYF
size: -; length: 18; D: -; V: TRBV4-1; J: TRBJ1-5; DNA: TGCGCCAGCAGCCAAGAATGGTTTATTGGTGATAGCAATCAGCCCCAGCATTTT; CDR3: CASSQEWFIGDSNQPQHF
size: -; length: 15; D: TRBD2; V: TRBV5-1; J: TRBJ2-1; DNA: TGCGCCAGCAAGGTCGGAGCGGGAGGGAACAATGAGCAGTTCTTC; CDR3: CASKVGAGGNNEQFF
size: -; length: 17; D: TRBD2; V: TRBV9; J: TRBJ2-1; DNA: TGTGCCAGCAGCGTAGCTTCCTTAGCGGGAGCGCTGAATGAGCAGTTCTTC; CDR3: CASSVASLAGALNEQFF
size: -; length: 15; D: -; V: TRBV7-8; J: TRBJ1-1; DNA: TGTGCCAGCAGTTCAGATGGGGGGCTGGGCACTGAAGCTTTCTTT; CDR3: CASSSDGGLGTEAFF
size: once; length: 17; D: TRBD2; V: TRBV5-5; J: TRBJ2-7; DNA: TGTGCCAGCAGCTTGGATGTGGCAGCGGGAGTAACCTACGAGCAGTACTTC; CDR3: CASSLDVAAGVTYEQYF
size: -; length: 17; D: TRBD1; V: TRBV7-8; J: TRBJ2-7; DNA: TGTGCCAGCAGCTTAGATAGGTTGACAGGGGGCTCCTACGAGCAGTACTTC; CDR3: CASSLDRLTGGSYEQYF
size: -; length: 15; D: -; V: TRBV4-3; J: TRBJ2-3; DNA: TGCGCCAGCAGCCAAGGGGCCTTTCGCACAGATACGCAGTATTTT; CDR3: CASSQGAFRTDTQYF
size: once; length: 12; D: -; V: TRBV10-3; J: TRBJ1-1; DNA: TGTGCCATCAGTGTGGGGAACACTGAAGCTTTCTTT; CDR3: CAISVGNTEAFF
size: -; length: 17; D: -; V: TRBV4-1; J: TRBJ1-3; DNA: TGCGCCAGCAGCCCAGGTTCCGGACGTTACTCTGGAAACACCATATATTTT; CDR3: CASSPGSGRYSGNTIYF
size: once; length: 13; D: -; V: TRBV27; J: TRBJ2-7; DNA: TGTGCCAGCAGTTTACTAGGGACCTACGAGCAGTACTTC; CDR3: CASSLLGTYEQYF
size: -; length: 16; D: -; V: TRBV5-4; J: TRBJ1-2; DNA: TGTGCCAGCAGCCCGGATAAAGGGGTTCCGATCAACGGCTACACCTTC; CDR3: CASSPDKGVPINGYTF
size: -; length: 17; D: TRBD1; V: TRBV9; J: TRBJ2-5; DNA: TGTGCCAGCAGCGTAGGGGAGGGGACAGGGGGTTATGTGACCCAGTACTTC; CDR3: CASSVGEGTGGYVTQYF
size: few; length: 14; D: -; V: TRBV4-1; J: TRBJ2-1; DNA: TGCGCCAGCAGCCAAGAGTTCGTTGGCGATGAGCAGTTCTTC; CDR3: CASSQEFVGDEQFF
size: -; length: 14; D: -; V: TRBV25-1; J: TRBJ2-3; DNA: TGTGCCAGCAGTGGACCGCAAGGTCTCGATACGCAGTATTTT; CDR3: CASSGPQGLDTQYF
size: -; length: 14; D: -; V: TRBV27; J: TRBJ2-3; DNA: TGTGCCAGCAGTTTAAGCGCCGCTGAAGATACGCAGTATTTT; CDR3: CASSLSAAEDTQYF
size: -; length: 14; D: -; V: TRBV7-6; J: TRBJ2-3; DNA: TGTGCCAGCAGCCGTAGACAGGGCACAGATACGCAGTATTTT; CDR3: CASSRRQGTDTQYF
size: -; length: 11; D: -; V: TRBV6-1; J: TRBJ2-1; DNA: TGTGCCAGCCGGCGGGGAAATGAGCAGTTCTTC; CDR3: CASRRGNEQFF
size: -; length: 19; D: TRBD1; V: TRBV28; J: TRBJ1-5; DNA: TGTGCCAGCAGTCCCCGGTGGACAGGGGGCGCCGGTAGCAATCAGCCCCAGCATTTT; CDR3: CASSPRWTGGAGSNQPQHF
size: -; length: 14; D: -; V: TRBV19; J: TRBJ1-5; DNA: TGTGCCAGTAGTATTGACAGGAGCAATCAGCCCCAGCATTTT; CDR3: CASSIDRSNQPQHF
size: -; length: 13; D: -; V: TRBV27; J: TRBJ2-7; DNA: TGTGCCAGCAGTTTTCGGGAGTCTAACGAGCAGTACTTC; CDR3: CASSFRESNEQYF
size: -; length: 18; D: -; V: TRBV28; J: TRBJ1-2; DNA: TGTGCCAGCAGTTCCGACGCACCGGGGGGCAGTCACTACTATGGCTACACCTTC; CDR3: CASSSDAPGGSHYYGYTF
size: -; length: 11; D: TRBD2; V: TRBV6-1; J: TRBJ2-1; DNA: TGTGCCTGTGGGAGGGTCAGTGAGCAGTTCTTC; CDR3: CACGRVSEQFF
size: -; length: 11; D: -; V: TRBV11-2; J: TRBJ2-1; DNA: TGTGCCAGCAGCTTCGGAAATGAGCAGTTCTTC; CDR3: CASSFGNEQFF
size: -; length: 14; D: TRBD1; V: TRBV5-5; J: TRBJ2-7; DNA: TGTGCCAGCAGTATGGGGACAGGGCTCTACGAGCAGTACTTC; CDR3: CASSMGTGLYEQYF
size: -; length: 13; D: -; V: TRBV30; J: TRBJ1-2; DNA: TGTGCCTGGGGCAGACAGTACTCCGAAGGCTACACCTTC; CDR3: CAWGRQYSEGYTF
size: -; length: 14; D: -; V: TRBV2; J: TRBJ1-2; DNA: TGTGCCAGCAGGAGTGAGGGGCGACGTTCTGGCTACACCTTC; CDR3: CASRSEGRRSGYTF
size: -; length: 13; D: -; V: TRBV30; J: TRBJ1-5; DNA: TGTGCCTGGAGCGGTCAGGGATATCAGCCCCAGCATTTT; CDR3: CAWSGQGYQPQHF
size: -; length: 11; D: -; V: TRBV10-3; J: TRBJ2-7; DNA: TGTGCCACCAGTGGGGGCCTGGAGCAGTACTTC; CDR3: CATSGGLEQYF
size: -; length: 16; D: TRBD1; V: TRBV7-9; J: TRBJ1-1; DNA: TGTGCCAGCAGCTTAGGGGCACCAGGGACAGGGGGAACAGATTTCTTT; CDR3: CASSLGAPGTGGTDFF
size: -; length: 16; D: -; V: TRBV5-4; J: TRBJ2-1; DNA: TGTGCCAGCAGCTTTAGCAGGGAGTTGGCCTACAATGAGCAGTTCTTC; CDR3: CASSFSRELAYNEQFF
size: once; length: 16; D: TRBD2; V: TRBV18; J: TRBJ2-7; DNA: TGTGCCAGCTCTCTCCGGACTAGCGGGCCGTCCTACGAGCAGTACTTC; CDR3: CASSLRTSGPSYEQYF
size: -; length: 15; D: TRBD1; V: TRBV30; J: TRBJ2-5; DNA: TGTGCCTGGAAAGACCCAAGGGACAGACAAGAGACCCAGTACTTC; CDR3: CAWKDPRDRQETQYF
size: once; length: 16; D: -; V: TRBV7-2; J: TRBJ2-4; DNA: TGTGCCAGCAGCTTATCGGCAGGGGCGACCAAAAACATTCAGTACTTC; CDR3: CASSLSAGATKNIQYF
size: -; length: 14; D: -; V: TRBV7-6; J: TRBJ2-3; DNA: TGTGCCAGCAGCTTAGCAGGATCCACAGATACGCAGTATTTT; CDR3: CASSLAGSTDTQYF
size: once; length: 15; D: -; V: TRBV27; J: TRBJ2-7; DNA: TGTGCCAGCAGTTTATCTATGGGGGCTAACTACGAGCAGTACTTC; CDR3: CASSLSMGANYEQYF
size: -; length: 18; D: TRBD1; V: TRBV5-1; J: TRBJ1-1; DNA: TGCGCCAGCAGCTACCTGGGACAGGGGGCAGGAGTAGGCACTGAAGCTTTCTTT; CDR3: CASSYLGQGAGVGTEAFF
size: few; length: 13; D: -; V: TRBV6-5; J: TRBJ2-7; DNA: TGTGCCAGCAGTTACGGGCCGAGCTACGAGCAGTACTTC; CDR3: CASSYGPSYEQYF
size: -; length: 16; D: -; V: TRBV18; J: TRBJ2-5; DNA: TGTGCCAGCTCACCACAAACCGGGACCCGGGGGGAGACCCAGTACTTC; CDR3: CASSPQTGTRGETQYF
size: -; length: 17; D: TRBD1; V: TRBV6-4; J: TRBJ2-3; DNA: TGTGCCAGTCGAAGGCGACCAGGACAGGGCAGCACAGATACGCAGTATTTT; CDR3: CASRRRPGQGSTDTQYF
size: -; length: 16; D: TRBD2; V: TRBV28; J: TRBJ2-1; DNA: TGTGCCAGCACCCCGGGACTAGCGGGAGGGCCCAATGAGCAGTTCTTC; CDR3: CASTPGLAGGPNEQFF
size: -; length: 13; D: -; V: TRBV29-1; J: TRBJ2-7; DNA: TGCAGCGTTGAAGGTAAAGGGACCTACGAGCAGTACTTC; CDR3: CSVEGKGTYEQYF
size: once; length: 13; D: -; V: TRBV11-3; J: TRBJ2-1; DNA: TGTGCCAGCAGCTTAGATCACAGCAATGAGCAGTTCTTC; CDR3: CASSLDHSNEQFF
size: -; length: 13; D: TRBD1; V: TRBV27; J: TRBJ2-5; DNA: TGTGCCAGCAGTTTATGGGGACAGGGGGTCCAGTACTTC; CDR3: CASSLWGQGVQYF